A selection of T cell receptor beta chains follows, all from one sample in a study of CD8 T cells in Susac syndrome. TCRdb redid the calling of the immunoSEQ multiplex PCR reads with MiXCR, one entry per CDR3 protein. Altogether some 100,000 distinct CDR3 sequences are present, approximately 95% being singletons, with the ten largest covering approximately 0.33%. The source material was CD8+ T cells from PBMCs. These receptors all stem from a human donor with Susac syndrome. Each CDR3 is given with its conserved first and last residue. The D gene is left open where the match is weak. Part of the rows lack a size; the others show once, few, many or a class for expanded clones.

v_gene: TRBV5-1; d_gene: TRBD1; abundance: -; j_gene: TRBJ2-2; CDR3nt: TGCGCCAGCAGCCCTGGGGACAGAGACACCGGGGAGCTGTTTTTT; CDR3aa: CASSPGDRDTGELFF
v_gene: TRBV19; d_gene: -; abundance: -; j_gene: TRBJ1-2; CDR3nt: TGTGCCAGTAGTCCTCCGGGACGGATCTATGGCTACACCTTC; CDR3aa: CASSPPGRIYGYTF
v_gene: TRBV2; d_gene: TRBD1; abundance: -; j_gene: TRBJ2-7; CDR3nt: TGTGCCAGCAGAGCCGGGACAGGCTCCTACGAGCAGTACTTC; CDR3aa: CASRAGTGSYEQYF
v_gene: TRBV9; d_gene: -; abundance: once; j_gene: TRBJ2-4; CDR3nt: TGTGCCAGCAGCGAGGGGGGGAAGGGCATTCAGTACTTC; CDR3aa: CASSEGGKGIQYF
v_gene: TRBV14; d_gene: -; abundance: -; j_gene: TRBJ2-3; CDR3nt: TGTGCCAGCAGCCGCTATAGGGACCGCACAGATACGCAGTATTTT; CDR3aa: CASSRYRDRTDTQYF
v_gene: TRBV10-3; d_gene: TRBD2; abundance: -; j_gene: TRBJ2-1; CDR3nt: TGTGCCATCAGTGAGGAACTAGCGGGAGTCAATGAGCAGTTCTTC; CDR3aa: CAISEELAGVNEQFF
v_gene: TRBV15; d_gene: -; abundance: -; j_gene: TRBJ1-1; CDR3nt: TGTGCCTCAGAGGACAGCCCAAGCGGTGAAGCTTTCTTT; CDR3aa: CASEDSPSGEAFF
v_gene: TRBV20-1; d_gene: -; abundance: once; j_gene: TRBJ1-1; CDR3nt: TGCAGTGCTCTGGCGGGTCCCACTGAAGCTTTCTTT; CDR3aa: CSALAGPTEAFF
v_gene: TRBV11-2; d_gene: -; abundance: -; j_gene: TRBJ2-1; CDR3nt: TGTGCCAGCAGCCCTCGTGACGCCTCCTACAATGAGCAGTTCTTC; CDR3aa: CASSPRDASYNEQFF
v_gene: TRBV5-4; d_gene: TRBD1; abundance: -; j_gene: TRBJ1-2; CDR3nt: TGTGCCAGCAGCAAGGGACAGGGATCTAACTATGGCTACACCTTC; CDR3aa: CASSKGQGSNYGYTF
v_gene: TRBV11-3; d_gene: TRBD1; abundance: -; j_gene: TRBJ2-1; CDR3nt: TGTGCCAGCAGCAGCCTGGGACAGGGCCACAATGAGCAGTTCTTC; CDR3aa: CASSSLGQGHNEQFF
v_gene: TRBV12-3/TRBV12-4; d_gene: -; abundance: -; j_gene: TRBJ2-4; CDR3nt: TGTGCCAGCAGTTTAAAGGGCAACATTCAGTACTTC; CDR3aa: CASSLKGNIQYF
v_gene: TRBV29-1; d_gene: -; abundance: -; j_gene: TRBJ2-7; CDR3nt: TGCAGCGTGCGGACGGACTACGAGCAGTACTTC; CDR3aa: CSVRTDYEQYF
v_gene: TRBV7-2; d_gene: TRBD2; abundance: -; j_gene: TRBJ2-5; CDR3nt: TGTGCCAGCAGCTTTGTAGCGGGATTGGGGGAGACCCAGTACTTC; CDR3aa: CASSFVAGLGETQYF
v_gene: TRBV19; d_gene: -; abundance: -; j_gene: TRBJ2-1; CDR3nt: TGTGCCAGTAGTAATGGCATGGGCAATGAGCAGTTCTTC; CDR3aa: CASSNGMGNEQFF
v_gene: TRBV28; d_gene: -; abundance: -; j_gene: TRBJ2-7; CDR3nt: TGTGCCAGCAGTTTCCCAGGCTCCTACGAGCAGTACTTC; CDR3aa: CASSFPGSYEQYF
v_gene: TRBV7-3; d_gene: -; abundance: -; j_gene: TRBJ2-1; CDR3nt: TGTGCCAGCAGCTCGGGGGGCCAGCAGTTCTTC; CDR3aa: CASSSGGQQFF
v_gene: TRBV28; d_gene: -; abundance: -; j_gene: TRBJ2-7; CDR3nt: TGTGCCTGCTGGGAGTCCTTTGACGAGCAGTACTTC; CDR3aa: CACWESFDEQYF
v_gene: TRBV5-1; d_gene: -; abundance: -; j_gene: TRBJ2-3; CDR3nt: TGCGCCAGCAGCTTAGTCGTAGCTCATACGCAGTATTTT; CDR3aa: CASSLVVAHTQYF
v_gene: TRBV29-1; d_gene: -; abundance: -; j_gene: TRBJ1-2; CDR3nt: TGCAGCGGATCGGGACAAGGTAGCTATGGCTACACCTTC; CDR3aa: CSGSGQGSYGYTF
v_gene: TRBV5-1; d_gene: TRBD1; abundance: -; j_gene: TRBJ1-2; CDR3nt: TGCGCCAGCAGCTCGTCCGGGACAGGGCATCTTGGCTACACCTTC; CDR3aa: CASSSSGTGHLGYTF
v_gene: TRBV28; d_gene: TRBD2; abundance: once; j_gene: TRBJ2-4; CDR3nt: TGTGCCAGCAGACCGAGCGGGAGTGGGGCCAAAAACATTCAGTACTTC; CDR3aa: CASRPSGSGAKNIQYF
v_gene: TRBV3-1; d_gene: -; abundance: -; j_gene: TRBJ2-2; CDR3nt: TGTGCCAGCAGCCAAGCGATACAGGCCCACACCGGGGAGCTGTTTTTT; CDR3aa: CASSQAIQAHTGELFF
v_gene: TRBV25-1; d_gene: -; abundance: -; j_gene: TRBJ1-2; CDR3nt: TGTGCCAGCAGTGAATGGCAGGGAGACTACCGTTCTAACTATGGCTACACCTTC; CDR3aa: CASSEWQGDYRSNYGYTF
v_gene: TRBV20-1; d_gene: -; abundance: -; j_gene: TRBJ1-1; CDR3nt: TGCAGTGCTAGCTCCACCGACAGCCACACTGAAGCTTTCTTT; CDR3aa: CSASSTDSHTEAFF
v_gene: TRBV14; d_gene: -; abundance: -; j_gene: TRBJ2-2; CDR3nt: TGTGCCAGCAGCCAAGAGGGGCAGGTCCCCACCGGGGAGCTGTTTTTT; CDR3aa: CASSQEGQVPTGELFF
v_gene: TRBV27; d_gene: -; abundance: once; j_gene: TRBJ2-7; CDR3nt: TGTGCCAGCAAGAGGACAACCTCCTTCTACGAGCAGTACTTC; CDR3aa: CASKRTTSFYEQYF
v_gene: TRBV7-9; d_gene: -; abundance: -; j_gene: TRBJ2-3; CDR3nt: TGTGCCAGCAGCCGGGGAGGTCACACAGATACGCAGTATTTT; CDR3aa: CASSRGGHTDTQYF
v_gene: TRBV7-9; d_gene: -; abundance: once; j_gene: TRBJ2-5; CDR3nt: TGTGCCAGCAGGCTCCAAGAGACCCAGTACTTC; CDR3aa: CASRLQETQYF
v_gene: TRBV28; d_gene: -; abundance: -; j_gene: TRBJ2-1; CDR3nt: TGTGCCAGCAGTTCCCTGGGAGAGCAGTTCTTC; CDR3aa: CASSSLGEQFF
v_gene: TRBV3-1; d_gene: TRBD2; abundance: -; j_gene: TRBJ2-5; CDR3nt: TGTGCCAGCAGTTACGGGACTAGCGAAGAGACCCAGTACTTC; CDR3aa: CASSYGTSEETQYF
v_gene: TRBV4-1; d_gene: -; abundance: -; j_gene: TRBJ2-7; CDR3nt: TGCGCCAGCAGCCAAGATGCCCCGGCGGCCTCCTACGAGCAGTACTTC; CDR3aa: CASSQDAPAASYEQYF
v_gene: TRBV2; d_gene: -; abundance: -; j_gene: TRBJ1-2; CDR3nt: TGTGCCAGCAGGTCGGACATGAGCCGCTATGGCTACACCTTC; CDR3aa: CASRSDMSRYGYTF
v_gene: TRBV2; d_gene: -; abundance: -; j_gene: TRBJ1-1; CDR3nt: TGTGCCAGCGGGGGGGACACTGAAGCTTTCTTT; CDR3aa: CASGGDTEAFF
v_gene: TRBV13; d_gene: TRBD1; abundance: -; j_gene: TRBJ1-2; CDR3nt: TGTGCCAGCAGCGCGGGTTCTACAGGGGGCGAGGACTATGGCTACACCTTC; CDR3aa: CASSAGSTGGEDYGYTF
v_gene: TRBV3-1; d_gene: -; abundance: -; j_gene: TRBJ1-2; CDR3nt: TGTGCCAGCAGCCAGAGTGGGGGCGGAGGCTACACCTTC; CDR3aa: CASSQSGGGGYTF
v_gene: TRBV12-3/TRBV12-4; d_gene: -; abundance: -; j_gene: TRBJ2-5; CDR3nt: TGTGCCAGCAGGGCCCACCAAGAGACCCAGTACTTC; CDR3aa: CASRAHQETQYF
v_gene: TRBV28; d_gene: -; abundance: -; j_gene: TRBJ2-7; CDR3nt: TGTGCCAGCAGTCCAGTCCAGGTTTCCTACGAGCAGTACTTC; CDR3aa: CASSPVQVSYEQYF
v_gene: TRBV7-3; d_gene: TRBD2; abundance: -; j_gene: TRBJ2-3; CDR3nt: TGTGCCAGCAGTCCTAGCGGGCGCCACACAGATACGCAGTATTTT; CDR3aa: CASSPSGRHTDTQYF
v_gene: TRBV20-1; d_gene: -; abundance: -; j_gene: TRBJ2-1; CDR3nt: TGCAGTGCCAAGGCATCCGCAGGAGCCTACAATGAGCAGTTCTTC; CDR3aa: CSAKASAGAYNEQFF
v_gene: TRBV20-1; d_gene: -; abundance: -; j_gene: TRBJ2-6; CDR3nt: TGCAGTGCTAGAGATTGGAGCTCTGGGGCCAACGTCCTGACTTTC; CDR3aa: CSARDWSSGANVLTF
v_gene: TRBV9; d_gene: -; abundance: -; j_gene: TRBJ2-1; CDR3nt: TGTGCCAGCGGAGTTTCCGGGGGAGACAATGAGCAGTTCTTC; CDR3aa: CASGVSGGDNEQFF
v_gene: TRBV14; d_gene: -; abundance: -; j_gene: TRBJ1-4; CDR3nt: TGTGCCAGCAGCCGCGACAGGCCGGGACGTGAAAAACTGTTTTTT; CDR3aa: CASSRDRPGREKLFF
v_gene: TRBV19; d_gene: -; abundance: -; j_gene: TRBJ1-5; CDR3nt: TGTGCCAGTAGTACCAAGAGTCAGGGGTATCAGCCCCAGCATTTT; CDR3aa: CASSTKSQGYQPQHF
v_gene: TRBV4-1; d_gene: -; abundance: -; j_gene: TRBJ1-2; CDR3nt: TGCGCCAGCAGCGACGTGGGCTACTACACCTTC; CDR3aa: CASSDVGYYTF
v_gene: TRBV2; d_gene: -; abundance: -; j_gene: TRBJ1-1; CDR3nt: TGTGCCAGCTCTCCGGCAGGGGAGGGGACTGAAGCTTTCTTT; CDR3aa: CASSPAGEGTEAFF
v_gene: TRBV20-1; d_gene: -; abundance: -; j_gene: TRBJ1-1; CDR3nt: TGCAGTGCTAAACAGGGAGACACTGAAGCTTTCTTT; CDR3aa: CSAKQGDTEAFF
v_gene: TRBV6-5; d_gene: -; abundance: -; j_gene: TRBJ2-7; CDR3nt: TGTGCCAGCAGTTACTCCGGGGGTGTCGAGCAGTACTTC; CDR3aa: CASSYSGGVEQYF
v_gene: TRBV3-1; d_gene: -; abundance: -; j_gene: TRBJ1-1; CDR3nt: TGTGCCAGCAGCCGCCTACAGGGACGGGGCGCTGAAGCTTTCTTT; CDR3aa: CASSRLQGRGAEAFF
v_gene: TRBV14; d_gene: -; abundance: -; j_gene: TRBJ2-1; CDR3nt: TGTGCCAGCAGCCTCCAGGGGTTCAATGAGCAGTTCTTC; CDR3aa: CASSLQGFNEQFF
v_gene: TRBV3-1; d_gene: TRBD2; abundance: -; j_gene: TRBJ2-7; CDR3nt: TGTGCCAGCAGCCAGGGACTAGCGGGAGGGCCCTACGAGCAGTACTTC; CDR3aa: CASSQGLAGGPYEQYF
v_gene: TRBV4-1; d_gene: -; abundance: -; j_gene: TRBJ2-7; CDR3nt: TGCGCCAGCAGCCAGGGGCAGTGGTACGAGCAGTACTTC; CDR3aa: CASSQGQWYEQYF
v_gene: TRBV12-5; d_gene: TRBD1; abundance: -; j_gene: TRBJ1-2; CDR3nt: TGTGCTAGTGGTTTGTTTACAGGGGCCCGCTATGGCTACACCTTC; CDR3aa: CASGLFTGARYGYTF